These T cell receptor beta chains were read from a single sample in a study of blood T cells in healthy people across ages. TCRdb re-analysed the 5' RACE reads in MiXCR, keeping a single row per CDR3 protein. There are some 1.6 million distinct CDR3 sequences in the sample; roughly a third occur only once, and roughly 12% lies in the top ten. The sample was blood. Receptor source: a woman in her 30s in good health. The CDR3 runs from the conserved cysteine through the conserved F or W. The D gene is left open where the match is weak. The size entry is marked missing in some rows and otherwise reads once, few, many or a size class.

size	length	D	V	J	DNA	CDR3
few	15	-	TRBV27	TRBJ2-1	TGTGCCAGCAGTTTAGAGCAAATCAACCCAAATGAGCAGTTCTTC	CASSLEQINPNEQFF
-	18	TRBD2	TRBV18	TRBJ2-3	TGTGCCAGCTCACCACTCCCCGCTAGCGGGAGAGGAACAGATACGCAGTATTTT	CASSPLPASGRGTDTQYF
-	18	-	TRBV5-1	TRBJ2-1	TGCGCCAGCAACTTGTACGTCCTCGGGACACTGAGTTACAATGAGCAGTTCTTC	CASNLYVLGTLSYNEQFF
-	15	TRBD2	TRBV5-4	TRBJ2-1	TGTGCCAGCAGCGGCTCCCGGGGGAGGGTCGATGAGCAGTTCTTC	CASSGSRGRVDEQFF
-	17	TRBD2	TRBV14	TRBJ2-3	TGTGCCAGCAGCCAAGATTCAAGCGGGAGTAGCTCAGATACGCAGTATTTT	CASSQDSSGSSSDTQYF
-	16	TRBD2	TRBV11-2	TRBJ2-1	TGTGCCAGCAGCTCCTCGGGGGGGCGCGGTTACAATGAGCAGTTCTTC	CASSSSGGRGYNEQFF
-	12	-	TRBV7-2	TRBJ2-7	TGTGCCAGCAGCTATCCCTTCTACGAGCAGTACTTC	CASSYPFYEQYF
once	16	TRBD1	TRBV9	TRBJ1-2	TGTGCCAGCAGCGAGGGATTTCCACGGACAGGGGTAGGCTACACCTTC	CASSEGFPRTGVGYTF
many	13	TRBD1	TRBV12-3/TRBV12-4	TRBJ2-4	TGTGCCAGCAGGCCAGACAGGGGGAACATTCAGTACTTC	CASRPDRGNIQYF
-	15	TRBD2	TRBV2	TRBJ2-1	TGTGCCAGCAGTTTGGGACTAGCGGGAGCTAGCGAGCAGTTCTTC	CASSLGLAGASEQFF
-	16	TRBD1	TRBV5-1	TRBJ2-1	TGCGCCAGCGGCGGACAGGGGACGAGCTCCTACAATGAGCAGTTCTTC	CASGGQGTSSYNEQFF
-	14	TRBD1	TRBV12-3/TRBV12-4	TRBJ2-5	TGTGCCAGCAGCCGGCAGGGGGCCCGGGAGACCCAGTACTTC	CASSRQGARETQYF
many	14	TRBD1	TRBV12-3/TRBV12-4	TRBJ1-5	TGTGCCAGCAGTCCGACAGGGCCGGATCAGCCCCAGCATTTT	CASSPTGPDQPQHF
few	12	-	TRBV6-5	TRBJ1-6	TGTGCCAGCAGTTACTCCCGCTCACCCCTCCACTTT	CASSYSRSPLHF
-	13	-	TRBV20-1	TRBJ1-5	TGCAGTGCTAGGGAACCGAATGGGGAGCCCCAGCATTTT	CSAREPNGEPQHF
few	14	-	TRBV13	TRBJ1-1	TGTGCCAGCACCCCGGGGGGCTGGGGCACTGAAGCTTTCTTT	CASTPGGWGTEAFF
-	14	TRBD2	TRBV6-4	TRBJ2-2	TGTGCCAGCAGTTCTAGCGGGGGATCCGGGGAGCTGTTTTTT	CASSSSGGSGELFF
few	14	TRBD1	TRBV20-1	TRBJ2-1	TGCAGTGCTTCCCGACAGGGGGCTTACAATGAGCAGTTCTTC	CSASRQGAYNEQFF
-	16	TRBD2	TRBV27	TRBJ2-4	TGTGCCAGCAGTTTATATGCTAGCGGGACAAAAAACATTCAGTACTTC	CASSLYASGTKNIQYF
-	14	-	TRBV27	TRBJ2-5	TGTGCCAGCAGTTTGGCACATTCCAGGGAGACCCAGTACTTC	CASSLAHSRETQYF
-	13	-	TRBV7-9	TRBJ2-7	TGTGCCAGCAGCTCAAGCCCTATTTACGAGCAGTACTTC	CASSSSPIYEQYF
-	17	TRBD2	TRBV29-1	TRBJ2-1	TGCAGCGTGGCTACTGGACTAGCGGGGGGGTACTACAATGAGCAGTTCTTC	CSVATGLAGGYYNEQFF
-	12	-	TRBV30	TRBJ1-2	TGTGCCAAACTTCGAGGAAACTATGGCTACACCTTC	CAKLRGNYGYTF
-	14	TRBD2	TRBV5-1	TRBJ2-5	TGCGCCAGCAGGGCTACTAGCGGCGGTGAGACCCAGTACTTC	CASRATSGGETQYF
few	16	-	TRBV20-1	TRBJ2-7	TGCAGTGCTAGAGATCTGCTAGCGCGAAGCTCCTACGAGCAGTACTTC	CSARDLLARSSYEQYF
few	15	-	TRBV20-1	TRBJ2-1	TGCAGTGCTAGCTCCCCGCGGGGGCGGGGCAATGAGCAGTTCTTC	CSASSPRGRGNEQFF
few	15	-	TRBV12-3/TRBV12-4	TRBJ2-7	TGTGCCAGCAGTTTATATCCGAGACAGGTCTACGAGCAGTACTTC	CASSLYPRQVYEQYF